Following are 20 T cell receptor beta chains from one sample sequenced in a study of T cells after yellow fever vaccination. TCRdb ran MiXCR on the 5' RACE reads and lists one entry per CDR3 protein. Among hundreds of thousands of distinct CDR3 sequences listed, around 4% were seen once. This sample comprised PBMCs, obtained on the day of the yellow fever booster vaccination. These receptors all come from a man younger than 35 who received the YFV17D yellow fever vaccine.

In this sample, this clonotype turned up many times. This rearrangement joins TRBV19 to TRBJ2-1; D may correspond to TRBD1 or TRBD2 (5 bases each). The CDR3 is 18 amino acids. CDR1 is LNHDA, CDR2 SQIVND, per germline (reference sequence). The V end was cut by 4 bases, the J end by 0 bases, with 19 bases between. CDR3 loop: CASSRGARWGSSYNEQFF. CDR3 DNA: TGTGCCAGTAGTAGGGGCGCTCGGTGGGGGAGCTCCTACAATGAGCAGTTCTTC.

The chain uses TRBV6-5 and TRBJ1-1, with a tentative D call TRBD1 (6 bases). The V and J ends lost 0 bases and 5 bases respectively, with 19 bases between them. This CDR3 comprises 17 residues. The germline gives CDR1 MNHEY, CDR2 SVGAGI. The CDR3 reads CASSYSDRGAGGTEAFF. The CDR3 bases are TGTGCCAGCAGTTACTCTGACCGGGGGGCAGGTGGGACTGAAGCTTTCTTT.

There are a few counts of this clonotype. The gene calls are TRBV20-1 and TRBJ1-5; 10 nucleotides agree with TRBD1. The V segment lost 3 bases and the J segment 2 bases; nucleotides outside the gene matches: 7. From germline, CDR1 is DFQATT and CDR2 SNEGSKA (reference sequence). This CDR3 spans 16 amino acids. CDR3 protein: CSARLTGTGGNQPQHF. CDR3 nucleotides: TGCAGTGCTAGGTTGACCGGGACAGGGGGCAATCAGCCCCAGCATTTT.

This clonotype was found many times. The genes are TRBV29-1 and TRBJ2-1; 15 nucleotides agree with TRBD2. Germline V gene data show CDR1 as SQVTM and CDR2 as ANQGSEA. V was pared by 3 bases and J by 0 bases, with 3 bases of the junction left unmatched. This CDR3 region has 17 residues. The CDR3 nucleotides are TGCAGCGTTGATGGGACTAGCGGGGGGAGCTCCTACAATGAGCAGTTCTTC. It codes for CSVDGTSGGSSYNEQFF.

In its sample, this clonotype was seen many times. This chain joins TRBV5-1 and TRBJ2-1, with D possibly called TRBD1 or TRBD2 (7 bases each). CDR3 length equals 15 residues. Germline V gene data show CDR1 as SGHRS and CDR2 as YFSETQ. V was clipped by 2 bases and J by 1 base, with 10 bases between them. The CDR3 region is CASSFQGGSYNEQFF. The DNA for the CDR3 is TGCGCCAGCAGCTTTCAGGGGGGGTCCTACAATGAGCAGTTCTTC.

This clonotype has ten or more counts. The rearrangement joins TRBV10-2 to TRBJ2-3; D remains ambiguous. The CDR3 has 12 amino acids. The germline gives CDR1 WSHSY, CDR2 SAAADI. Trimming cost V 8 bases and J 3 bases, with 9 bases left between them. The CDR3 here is CASRSTTDTQYF. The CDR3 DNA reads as TGCGCCAGCCGAAGCACGACAGATACGCAGTATTTT.

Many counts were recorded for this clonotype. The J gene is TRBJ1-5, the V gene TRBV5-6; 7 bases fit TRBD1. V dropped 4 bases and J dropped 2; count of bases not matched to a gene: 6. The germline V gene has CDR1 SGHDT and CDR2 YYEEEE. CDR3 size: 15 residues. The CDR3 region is CASSQLGQGNQPQHF. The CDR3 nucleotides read TGTGCCAGCAGCCAGTTAGGACAGGGCAATCAGCCCCAGCATTTT.

CDR3 loop: CASSFGASPLHF. Written as DNA, the CDR3 is TGTGCCAGCAGCTTCGGGGCTTCACCCCTCCACTTT. The chain employs TRBV7-9 and TRBJ1-6, with D possibly TRBD1 on 5 matching bases. CDR1 is SEHNR and CDR2 is FQNEAQ in the germline V gene (reference sequence). The CDR3 is made up of 12 amino acids. The V and J ends lost 3 bases and 9 bases respectively, with 6 bases between them. Full variable domain (remainder filled in from reference TRBV7-9 and TRBJ1-6): DTGVSQNPRHKITKRGQNVTFRCDPISEHNRLYWYRQTLGQGPEFLTYFQNEAQLEKSRLLSDRFSAERPKGSFSTLEIQRTEQGDSAMYLCASSFGASPLHFGNGTRLTVT.

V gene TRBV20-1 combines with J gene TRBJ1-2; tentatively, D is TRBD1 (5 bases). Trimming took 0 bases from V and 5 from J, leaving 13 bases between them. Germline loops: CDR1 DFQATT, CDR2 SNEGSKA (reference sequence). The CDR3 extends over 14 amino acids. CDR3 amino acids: CSARDGQGWYGYTF. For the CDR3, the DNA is TGCAGTGCTAGAGATGGGCAGGGATGGTATGGCTACACCTTC.

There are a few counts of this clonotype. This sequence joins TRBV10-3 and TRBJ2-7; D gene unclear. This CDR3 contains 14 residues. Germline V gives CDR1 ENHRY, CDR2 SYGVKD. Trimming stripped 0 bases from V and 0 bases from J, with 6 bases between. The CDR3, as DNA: TGTGCCATCAGTGAGTCGGATAGCTCCTACGAGCAGTACGTC. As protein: CAISESDSSYEQYV.

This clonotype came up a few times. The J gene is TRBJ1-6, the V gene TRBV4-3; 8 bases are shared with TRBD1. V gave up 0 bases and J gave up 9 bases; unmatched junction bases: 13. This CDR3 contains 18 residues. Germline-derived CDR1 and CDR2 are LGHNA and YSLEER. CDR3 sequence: CASSQEITEQGGRSPLHF. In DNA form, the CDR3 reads TGCGCCAGCAGCCAAGAAATCACGGAACAGGGGGGACGTTCACCCCTCCACTTT.

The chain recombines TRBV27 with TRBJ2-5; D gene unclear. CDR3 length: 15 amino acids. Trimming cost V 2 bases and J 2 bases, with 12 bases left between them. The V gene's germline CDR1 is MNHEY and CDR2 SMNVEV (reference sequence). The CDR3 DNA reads TGTGCCAGCAGTTTAAAATGGCAGAGACAAGAGACCCAGTACTTC. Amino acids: CASSLKWQRQETQYF.

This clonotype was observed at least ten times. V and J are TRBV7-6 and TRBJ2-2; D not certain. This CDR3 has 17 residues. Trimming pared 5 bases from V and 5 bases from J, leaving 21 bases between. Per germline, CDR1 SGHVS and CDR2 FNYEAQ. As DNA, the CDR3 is TGTGCCAGCAGCCCGAGTGGTGGCTGGGATGCTACCGGGGAGCTGTTTTTT. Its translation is CASSPSGGWDATGELFF. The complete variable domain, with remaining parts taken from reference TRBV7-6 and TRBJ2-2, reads GAGVSQSPRYKVTKRGQDVALRCDPISGHVSLYWYRQALGQGPEFLTYFNYEAQQDKSGLPNDRFSAERPEGSISTLTIQRTEQRDSAMYRCASSPSGGWDATGELFFGEGSRLTVL.

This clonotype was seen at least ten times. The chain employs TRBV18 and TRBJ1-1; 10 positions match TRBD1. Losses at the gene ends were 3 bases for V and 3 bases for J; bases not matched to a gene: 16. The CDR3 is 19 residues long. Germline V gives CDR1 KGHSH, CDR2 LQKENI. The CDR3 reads CASSPPLGFGTGDYTEAFF. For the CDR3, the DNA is TGTGCCAGCTCACCCCCCCTAGGTTTCGGGACAGGGGACTACACTGAAGCTTTCTTT.

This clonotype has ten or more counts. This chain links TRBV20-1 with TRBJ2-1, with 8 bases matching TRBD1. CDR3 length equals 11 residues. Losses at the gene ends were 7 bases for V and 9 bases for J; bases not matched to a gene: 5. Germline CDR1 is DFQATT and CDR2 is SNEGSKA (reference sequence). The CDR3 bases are TGCAGTGGGCAGGGGGCGTCTGAGCAGTTCTTC. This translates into CSGQGASEQFF.

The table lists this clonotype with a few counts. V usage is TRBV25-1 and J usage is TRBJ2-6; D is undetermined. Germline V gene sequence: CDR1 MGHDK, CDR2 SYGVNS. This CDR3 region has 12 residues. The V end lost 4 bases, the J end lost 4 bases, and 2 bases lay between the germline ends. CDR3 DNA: TGTGCCAGCAGTGCGGGGGCCAACGTCCTGACTTTC. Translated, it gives CASSAGANVLTF. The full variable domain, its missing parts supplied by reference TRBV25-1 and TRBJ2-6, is EADIYQTPRYLVIGTGKKITLECSQTMGHDKMYWYQQDPGMELHLIHYSYGVNSTEKGDLSSESTVSRIRTEHFPLTLESARPSHTSQYLCASSAGANVLTFGAGSRLTVL.

The CDR3 loop is CSASSDEQFF. CDR3 coding DNA: TGCAGTGCTAGCAGCGACGAGCAGTTCTTC. This chain uses TRBV20-1 with TRBJ2-1; D call uncertain. This CDR3 is 10 amino acids long. Germline V CDR1 and CDR2: DFQATT, SNEGSKA (reference sequence). The V gene lost 3 bases and the J gene lost 10 bases, with 7 bases spanning the gap.

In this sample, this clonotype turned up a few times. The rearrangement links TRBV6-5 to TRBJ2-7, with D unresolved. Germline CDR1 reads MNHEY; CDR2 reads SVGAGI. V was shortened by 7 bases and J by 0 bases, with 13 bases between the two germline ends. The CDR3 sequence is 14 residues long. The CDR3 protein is CASTPHGSSYEQYV. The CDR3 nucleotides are TGTGCCAGCACACCACATGGTAGCTCCTACGAGCAGTACGTC.

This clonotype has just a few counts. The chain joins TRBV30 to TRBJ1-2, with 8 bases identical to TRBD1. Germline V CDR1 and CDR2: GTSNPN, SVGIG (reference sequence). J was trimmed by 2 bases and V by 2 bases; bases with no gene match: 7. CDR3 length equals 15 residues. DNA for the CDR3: TGTGCCTGGAGTCCCCGGGACAGGCAGAACTATGGCTACACCTTC. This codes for CAWSPRDRQNYGYTF.

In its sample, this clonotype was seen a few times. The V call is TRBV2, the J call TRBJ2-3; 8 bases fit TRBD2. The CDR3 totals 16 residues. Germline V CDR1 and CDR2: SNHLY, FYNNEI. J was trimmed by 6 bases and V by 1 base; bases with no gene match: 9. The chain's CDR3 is CASSEVFGGGTDTQYF. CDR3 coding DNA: TGTGCCAGCAGTGAAGTTTTTGGCGGGGGGACGGATACGCAGTATTTT. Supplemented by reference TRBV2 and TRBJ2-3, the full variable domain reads EPEVTQTPSHQVTQMGQEVILRCVPISNHLYFYWYRQILGQKVEFLVSFYNNEISEKSEIFDDQFSVERPDGSNFTLKIRSTKLEDSAMYFCASSEVFGGGTDTQYFGPGTRLTVL.